This TCR beta chain was identified during a study of identical twins. Findings of the study overall: In drawing conclusions, the study used cross-sectional statistical analysis and did not follow the same donors. When twins shared out-of-frame alpha sequences, those sequences had excess low generation probability.

A remark on this clonotype: What it recognizes is unknown.

Trimming cost V 7 bases and J 1 base; bases outside gene matches: 12. Germline assignment: CDR1 SGHRS and CDR2 YFSETQ. The CDR3 loop spans 16 amino acids. A universal primer binding site was introduced by template switching. The final cDNA contained unique molecular identifiers. TCRdb used MiXCR to reprocess the 5' RACE reads, holding one entry per CDR3 protein. The sample has 450,000 or so distinct CDR3 sequences, over 12% seen once. This sample was shared with a second study, whose subject was yellow fever vaccine responses in identical twins.

Sequencing used CD4+ T cells sorted from blood. The chain recombines TRBV5-1 with TRBJ1-1; 8 nucleotides agree with TRBD1. The clonotype comes from a woman aged 18 to 35 in good health. CDR3: CASGQGQFRQNTEAFF. CDR3 DNA sequence: TGCGCCAGCGGACAGGGTCAGTTTCGGCAGAACACTGAAGCTTTCTTT.